This TCR beta chain originates from a study of human T cells and chemical hapten exposure. Turning to the study itself: The study lasted roughly 26 weeks, and patients were dosed weekly with diphenylcyclopropenone on the scalp throughout. Yields of TCR per sample differed, chiefly owing to small differences in pooled library volume.

Trimming stripped 5 bases from V and 0 bases from J, with 14 bases between. The CDR3 consists of 16 residues. Germline-derived CDR1 and CDR2 are SEHNR and FQNEAQ (reference sequence). Time point indicated: patch test 1, 2 weeks after DPC sensitization. Treatment of the sample: therapeutic diphenylcyclopropenone sensitization with weekly scalp DPC. Using its own MiXCR run on the RACE reads, TCRdb lists one record per CDR3 protein. The table includes tens of thousands of distinct CDR3 sequences, 10% to 13% detected once. V and J are TRBV7-9 and TRBJ2-1; possibly TRBD1 for D (6 bases). This receptor was identified in a man aged 35-49 years with alopecia areata. Some clones in this sample may be carry-over from other donors' samples. Sequencing used whole blood, obtained in connection with sensitization to the hapten diphenylcyclopropenone (DPC). CDR3 nucleotides: TGTGCCAGCAGCGGGTCGGGACAAAGCTCCTACAATGAGCAGTTCTTC. Protein: CASSGSGQSSYNEQFF. Supplemented by reference TRBV7-9 and TRBJ2-1, the full variable domain reads DTGVSQNPRHKITKRGQNVTFRCDPISEHNRLYWYRQTLGQGPEFLTYFQNEAQLEKSRLLSDRFSAERPKGSFSTLEIQRTEQGDSAMYLCASSGSGQSSYNEQFFGPGTRLTVL.